The following is a TCR beta chain sequence with its context. Its antigen is as yet unknown. The junction differs from germline at one of its ends, possibly a read error. The CDR3 extends over 12 amino acids. Germline loops: CDR1 SGHTA, CDR2 FQGNSA. The data belong to a study of Graves' ophthalmopathy and Graves' hyperthyroidism. Across the study: The blood sample was drawn at first diagnosis and before any treatment. Study-level results: For separating ophthalmopathy from stable hyperthyroidism, a 13-signature model gave around 86% sensitivity and about 82% specificity. The authors also found most expanded thyroid clonotypes above 0.001 frequency in blood.

Beta-chain TCR CDR3 regions were amplified from RNA transcripts. The workflow started with a first-round RT-PCR run with HTBI primers and then moved on to a second-round multiplex PCR. TCRdb processed the multiplex PCR reads anew with MiXCR; each CDR3 protein has one entry. The repertoire holds hundreds of thousands of distinct CDR3 sequences, 22% seen once, with around 6.9% in the top ten. Among the hyperthyroidism patients, all were newly diagnosed, aged 18 to 65, with under 2 months' duration. The sequence was collected from a woman in her late teens or twenties with stable Graves' hyperthyroidism. Some clones in this sample may be carry-over from other donors' samples. The chain couples TRBV7-2 to TRBJ1-5, with D tentatively TRBD1 (5 bases). Sequencing used peripheral blood. CDR3 sequence reads: CASSPAGQPQRF. CDR3 coding DNA: TGTGCCAGCAGCCCCGCGGGGCAGCCCCAGCGTTTT. The full variable domain, in which reference TRBV7-2 and TRBJ1-5 provide the parts outside the CDR3, is GAGVSQSPSNKVTEKGKDVELRCDPISGHTALYWYRQSLGQGLEFLIYFQGNSAPDKSGLPSDRFSAERTGGSVSTLTIQRTQQEDSAVYLCASSPAGQPQRFGDGTRLSIL.